Only a few counts were recorded for the clone carrying this T cell receptor beta chain. Its specificity is not known. The data are from a study of quantifying T cell responses using KT2 cells. Study-wide context: RNA was reverse transcribed with TCR alpha and beta constant-region primers. The second PCR was a qPCR stopped at a predetermined fluorescence threshold.

The CDR3 extends over 15 amino acids. V was trimmed by 3 bases and J by 1 base, leaving 10 bases between them. Study-wide points: At about one KT2 cell per 100,000 PBMC, KT2 sequences were still detected.

The cDNA 3' end received a ligated oligonucleotide with a UMI. An equimolar mix of RC1.1 and RC1.2 primed the beta chain across TRBC1 and TRBC2. Starting with the second PCR, alpha and beta TCR chains went through separate processing. TCRdb re-called the UMI-ligation and nested PCR reads with MiXCR, one entry per CDR3 protein. The profile shows fewer than 50,000 distinct CDR3 sequences, 17% of them singletons. This clonotype originated in a human donor. This chain joins TRBV12-3 or TRBV12-4 and TRBJ1-3; D perhaps matches TRBD1 (5 bases). Sequenced input: PBMCs spiked with cells of the T cell clone KT2. CDR3 sequence: CASSLGLKSGNTIYF. CDR3 coding DNA: TGTGCCAGCAGTTTGGGGCTGAAGTCTGGAAACACCATATATTTT.